This entry lists 15 T cell receptor beta chains sequenced from one sample in a study of blood T cell repertoires in COVID-19. TCRdb's copy holds only in-frame clones and misses some; the assay was immunoSEQ multiplex PCR. The data contain 95,000 to 100,000 clones, 81% of them singletons. The sample consisted of peripheral blood. The receptors shown here come from a woman aged 80 or over with acute or convalescent COVID-19.

The chain recombines TRBV6-6 with TRBJ2-7; 13 positions match TRBD2. V trimming: 6 bases; J trimming: 2 bases; junction bases outside the gene matches: 1. This CDR3 comprises 14 residues. Germline CDR1 and CDR2: MNHNY and SVGAGI (reference sequence). DNA of the CDR3: TGTGCCAGCAGCGGGACTAGCGGGGCCTACGAGCAGTACGTC. Its protein product is CASSGTSGAYEQYV.

This chain connects TRBV27 to TRBJ1-5, with D maybe TRBD1 (5 bases). CDR1 is MNHEY, CDR2 SMNVEV, per germline (reference sequence). The CDR3 is made up of 13 amino acids. V was trimmed by 0 bases and J by 5 bases, leaving 5 bases between them. This CDR3 is CASSLSGHQPQHF. CDR3 nucleotides: TGTGCCAGCAGTTTATCGGGGCATCAGCCCCAGCATTTT.

A single count supports this clone. This chain joins TRBV4-2 and TRBJ2-7; 11 nucleotides agree with TRBD2. V lost 4 bases, J lost 2 bases, and 7 bases stayed unmatched. The germline V gene encodes CDR1 LGHNA and CDR2 YNFKEQ. The CDR3 loop spans 16 amino acids. DNA for the CDR3: TGTGCCAGCAGCCTCTCCGGGACTAGCGGTCCCTACGAGCAGTACTTC. It translates to CASSLSGTSGPYEQYF.

The chain recombines TRBV27 with TRBJ2-7; TRBD2 might be the D (5 bases). V was shortened by 2 bases and J by 1 base, with 15 bases between the two germline ends. Looked up from germline, CDR1 is MNHEY and CDR2 is SMNVEV (reference sequence). The CDR3 sequence is 16 residues long. As DNA, the CDR3 is TGTGCCAGCAGTTTAAAATGGGCGGGCCCATCCTACGAGCAGTACTTC. It translates to CASSLKWAGPSYEQYF.

V is TRBV23-1 and J is TRBJ1-3; D remains ambiguous. TRBV23-1 qualifies as an ORF whose function is uncertain. Trimming stripped 6 bases from V and 0 bases from J, with 18 bases between. There are 17 residues in the CDR3. The CDR3: CASSWIRWLYSGNTIYF. The CDR3 DNA is TGCGCCAGCAGCTGGATCAGGTGGTTATACTCTGGAAACACCATATATTTT.

This clone appeared once. V usage is TRBV28 and J usage is TRBJ1-3; D is perhaps TRBD1 (6 bases). The CDR3 sequence is 14 residues long. Germline lookup yields CDR1 MDHEN and CDR2 SYDVKM. Trimming stripped 7 bases from V and 2 bases from J, with 12 bases between. CDR3 in amino acids: CASTGRGTGNTIYF. The DNA for the CDR3 is TGTGCCAGCACCGGGAGGGGGACTGGAAACACCATATATTTT.

V usage is TRBV6-5 and J usage is TRBJ2-1, with TRBD2 identical over 11 bases. CDR1 is MNHEY, CDR2 SVGAGI, per germline. V gave up 2 bases and J gave up 14 bases; unmatched junction bases: 8. CDR3 length: 14 residues. CDR3: CASSYPLPTSGKFF. The CDR3 nucleotides are TGTGCCAGCAGTTACCCCCTACCGACTAGCGGGAAGTTCTTC.

This clone turned up a few times. The J gene is TRBJ2-7, the V gene TRBV6-6, with TRBD1 matching over 8 bases. The germline CDR1 and CDR2 sequences are MNHNY and SVGAGI (reference sequence). With V trimmed by 2 bases and J by 7 bases, 10 bases remained unmatched. The CDR3 sequence is 15 residues long. In DNA, the CDR3 is TGTGCCAGCAGTTACCCGGGACAGGCCACGCGAGAGCAGTACGTC. Protein: CASSYPGQATREQYV.

The DNA for the CDR3 is TGTGCCAGCAGCGCCAGGGGTCCCCCCTACGAGCAGTACTTC. Translating it yields CASSARGPPYEQYF. V gene TRBV7-9 combines with J gene TRBJ2-7, with a weak D call TRBD1 (6 bases). There are 14 residues in the CDR3. From germline, CDR1 is SEHNR and CDR2 FQNEAQ (reference sequence). V shed 5 bases and J shed 2 bases, with 13 bases lying between them. Using reference TRBV7-9 and TRBJ2-7 for the parts outside the CDR3, the full variable domain is DTGVSQNPRHKITKRGQNVTFRCDPISEHNRLYWYRQTLGQGPEFLTYFQNEAQLEKSRLLSDRFSAERPKGSFSTLEIQRTEQGDSAMYLCASSARGPPYEQYFGPGTRLTVT.

This clone showed up just a few times. This chain uses TRBV2 with TRBJ1-1, with a possible D match to TRBD1 (5 bases). Germline V gene lookup returns CDR1 SNHLY and CDR2 FYNNEI. V lost 5 bases and J 1 base, leaving 8 bases between the germline ends. The CDR3 consists of 13 residues. The CDR3 bases are TGTGCCAGCAGTTCGCAGGGGAACACTGAAGCTTTCTTT. As protein: CASSSQGNTEAFF. The full variable domain, in which reference TRBV2 and TRBJ1-1 provide the parts outside the CDR3, is EPEVTQTPSHQVTQMGQEVILRCVPISNHLYFYWYRQILGQKVEFLVSFYNNEISEKSEIFDDQFSVERPDGSNFTLKIRSTKLEDSAMYFCASSSQGNTEAFFGQGTRLTVV.

With respect to this clone: An end of the junction does not agree with germline; a read error may underlie this. This chain uses TRBV25-1 with TRBJ2-5; D might be TRBD2 (6 bases). From germline, CDR1 is MGHDK and CDR2 SYGVNS. This CDR3 has 15 amino acids. CDR3 nucleotides: TGTGCCAGCCGTGAGGCTGGGAGGAATGAGGAGACCCAGTACTTC. This codes for CASREAGRNEETQYF.

This chain links TRBV28 with TRBJ1-5; TRBD1 aligns across 9 bases. This CDR3 is 14 amino acids long. J was trimmed by 6 bases and V by 5 bases; bases with no gene match: 5. Per germline, CDR1 MDHEN and CDR2 SYDVKM. CDR3 region: CASSGQGTAQPQHF. The CDR3 nucleotides are TGTGCCAGCAGTGGACAGGGGACGGCTCAGCCCCAGCATTTT.

This clone was observed a handful of times. J is TRBJ2-7 and V is TRBV7-2; TRBD2 is a possible D gene (7 bases). V lost 3 bases and J 7 bases, leaving 19 bases between the germline ends. The CDR3 loop spans 15 amino acids. Germline values: CDR1 SGHTA, CDR2 FQGNSA. The CDR3 spells CASSLAVGGAREQYF. The CDR3 coding sequence is TGTGCCAGCAGCTTGGCGGTAGGGGGGGCAAGAGAGCAGTACTTC. The full variable domain, rest sourced from reference TRBV7-2 and TRBJ2-7, is GAGVSQSPSNKVTEKGKDVELRCDPISGHTALYWYRQSLGQGLEFLIYFQGNSAPDKSGLPSDRFSAERTGGSVSTLTIQRTQQEDSAVYLCASSLAVGGAREQYFGPGTRLTVT.

V and J are TRBV10-3 and TRBJ1-1; D possibly corresponds to TRBD1 (6 bases). Per the germline V gene, CDR1 is ENHRY and CDR2 is SYGVKD. V was cut by 4 bases and J by 5 bases, with 14 bases left in between. CDR3 length: 14 residues. The DNA of the CDR3 is TGTGCCATCAGTGGTAACAGGGAGGGGACTGAAGCTTTCTTT. As protein: CAISGNREGTEAFF.

The CDR3 DNA reads TGTGCCAGCAGCCCTTTAGCGGGGAGCACAGATACGCAGTATTTT. It translates to CASSPLAGSTDTQYF. The chain links TRBV4-2 to TRBJ2-3; 8 bases line up with TRBD2. This CDR3 has 15 amino acids. The V gene's germline CDR1 is LGHNA and CDR2 YNFKEQ. The junction had 3 bases not matched to a gene; V was cut back by 4 bases and J by 0 bases.